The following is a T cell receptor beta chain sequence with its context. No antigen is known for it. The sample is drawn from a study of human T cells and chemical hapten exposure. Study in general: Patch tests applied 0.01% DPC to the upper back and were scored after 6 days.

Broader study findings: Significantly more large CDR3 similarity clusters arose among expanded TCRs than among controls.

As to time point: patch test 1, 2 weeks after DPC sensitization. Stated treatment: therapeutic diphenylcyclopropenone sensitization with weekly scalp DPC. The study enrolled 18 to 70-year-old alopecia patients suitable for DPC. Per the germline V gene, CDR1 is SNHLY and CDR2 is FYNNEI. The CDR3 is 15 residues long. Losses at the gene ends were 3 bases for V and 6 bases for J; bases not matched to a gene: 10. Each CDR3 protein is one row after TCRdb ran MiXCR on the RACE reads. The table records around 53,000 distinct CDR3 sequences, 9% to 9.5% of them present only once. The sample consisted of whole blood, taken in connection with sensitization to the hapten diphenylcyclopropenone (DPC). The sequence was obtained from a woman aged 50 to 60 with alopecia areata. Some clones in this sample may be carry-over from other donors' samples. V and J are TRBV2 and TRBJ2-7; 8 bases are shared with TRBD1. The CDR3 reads CASSDLVQGAGEQYF. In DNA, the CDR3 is TGTGCCAGCAGTGATCTCGTCCAGGGGGCTGGCGAGCAGTACTTC.